This T cell receptor beta chain is from a study of T cell repertoires in cytomegalovirus infection. Study context: A matching HLA type, together with CMV infection, was signaled by public TCR beta signatures. General observations from the study: Based on cumulative public TCR beta family frequency, carriers of CMV plus the relevant HLA were identified. The ex vivo response showed dominance by HLA-C-restricted CMV-specific TCR beta clonotypes.

This clonotype was seen only a few times. Its matching antigen is unknown. TCRdb ran MiXCR on the reads and lists one entry per CDR3 protein. The sample includes some 900,000 distinct CDR3 sequences, roughly 33% seen only once; the top ten take around 12%. This CDR3 is 13 amino acids long. Per germline, CDR1 MGHDK and CDR2 SYGVNS. Trimming removed 8 bases at V and 6 bases at J, with 11 bases between. The chain uses TRBV25-1 and TRBJ1-6; D is ambiguous. This receptor was identified in a human donor in good health (CMV status not recorded). Some clones in this sample may be carry-over from other donors' samples. Sequenced here: cultured CD8+ T cells from PBMCs, sampled from culture after CMV antigen stimulation. The CDR3: CASPRTFNSPLHF. In nucleotides, the CDR3 is TGTGCCAGCCCCCGGACCTTTAATTCACCCCTCCACTTT.